The next 25 T cell receptor beta chains were all read from a single sample in a study of blood T cell repertoires in COVID-19 (dated by TCRdb to the early 2020s). Library construction relied on the immunoSEQ multiplex PCR assay. TCRdb mirrors the immuneACCESS table, restricted to in-frame sequences. Some clones are absent from its copies; in checked studies, under half trace to an unresolved V gene, and the reason for the others is unknown. For this sample the table gives under 300,000 clones, of which 85% were detected only once. Less than 15% of the sample belongs to the ten largest clones. The material sequenced was peripheral blood. The receptors originated from a human donor in a cohort sampled during active COVID-19.

The chain uses TRBV18 and TRBJ2-5; 12 bases are a match to TRBD1. The CDR3 length is 15 residues. The germline CDR1 and CDR2 sequences are KGHSH and LQKENI. V gave up 3 bases and J gave up 5 bases; unmatched junction bases: 4. The CDR3 DNA is TGTGCCAGCTCACCGGGACAGGGGGCTACGGAGACCCAGTACTTC. Its translation: CASSPGQGATETQYF.

The genes are TRBV20-1 and TRBJ2-7, with D maybe TRBD2 (6 bases). The CDR3 totals 11 residues. The ends were cut back, 3 bases at V and 3 bases at J, with 6 bases in the middle. Germline V lookup: CDR1 DFQATT, CDR2 SNEGSKA (reference sequence). DNA for the CDR3: TGCAGTGCTAGGGGGGGCTACGAGCAGTACTTC. The encoded protein is CSARGGYEQYF.

The table lists this clone with a few counts. The rearrangement joins TRBV24-1 to TRBJ1-1, with D possibly matching TRBD1 (5 bases). Germline CDR1 is KGHDR and CDR2 is SFDVKD. The length of the CDR3 is 13 residues. Trimming cost V 7 bases and J 1 base, with 9 bases left between them. CDR3: CATRRTGNTEAFF. DNA for the CDR3: TGTGCCACCAGGCGAACAGGGAACACTGAAGCTTTCTTT.

The J gene is TRBJ1-5, the V gene TRBV27; D is unresolved. Germline CDR1 and CDR2: MNHEY and SMNVEV (reference sequence). V was clipped by 5 bases and J by 3 bases, with 14 bases between them. The CDR3 has 15 amino acids. CDR3 region: CASSPRGQPNQPQHF. CDR3 DNA: TGTGCCAGCAGTCCCCGGGGTCAGCCCAATCAGCCCCAGCATTTT.

This chain connects TRBV5-1 to TRBJ2-1; 13 bases fit TRBD2. V trimming: 7 bases; J trimming: 6 bases; junction bases outside the gene matches: 7. Germline V gives CDR1 SGHRS, CDR2 YFSETQ. The CDR3 covers 15 residues. CDR3 nucleotides: TGCGCCAGCTTCCCGGGGACTAGCGGGATCAATGAGCAGTTCTTC. This encodes CASFPGTSGINEQFF.

This chain links TRBV30 with TRBJ2-4; no clear D. This CDR3 spans 15 amino acids. In germline, CDR1 is GTSNPN, CDR2 SVGIG (reference sequence). V was clipped by 2 bases and J by 0 bases, with 11 bases between them. The DNA of the CDR3 is TGTGCCTGGAGTTTACAGTTTCTAGCCAAAAACATTCAGTACTTC. This encodes CAWSLQFLAKNIQYF.

This chain uses TRBV3-1 (or the pseudogene TRBV3-2) with TRBJ2-1, with TRBD1 matching 7 bases. The length of the CDR3 is 13 residues. The V and J ends lost 5 bases and 7 bases, in that order; junction bases with no gene match: 5. Germline V gene sequence: CDR1 LGHDT, CDR2 YNNKEL (reference sequence). The CDR3 loop reads CASSGTARNEQFF. CDR3 sequence (DNA): TGTGCCAGCAGCGGGACAGCAAGGAATGAGCAGTTCTTC.

The gene calls are TRBV11-1 and TRBJ2-1; 12 nucleotides line up with TRBD2. Looked up from germline, CDR1 is SGHAT and CDR2 is FQDESV (reference sequence). The CDR3 extends over 15 amino acids. V was clipped by 4 bases and J by 6 bases; unmatched bases: 4. In DNA form, the CDR3 reads TGTGCCAGCAGCTCGGGACTAGCGGGCTCCAATGAGCAGTTCTTC. Its protein product is CASSSGLAGSNEQFF. The full variable domain, in which reference TRBV11-1 and TRBJ2-1 provide the parts outside the CDR3, is EAEVAQSPRYKITEKSQAVAFWCDPISGHATLYWYRQILGQGPELLVQFQDESVVDDSQLPKDRFSAERLKGVDSTLKIQPAELGDSAMYLCASSSGLAGSNEQFFGPGTRLTVL.

With regard to this clone: Other DNA sequences of this sample code for an identical CDR3. The chain uses TRBV5-1 and TRBJ2-1; 7 nucleotides align to TRBD2. Germline-derived CDR1 and CDR2 are SGHRS and YFSETQ. V lost 7 bases and J lost 2; bases outside the gene matches: 3. The CDR3 runs 13 residues. CDR3 nucleotides: TGCGCCAGCCGACTAGCTGCCTACAATGAGCAGTTCTTC. This codes for CASRLAAYNEQFF.

The genes are TRBV5-4 and TRBJ2-1; 8 positions agree with TRBD2. CDR3 length: 13 residues. V gave up 4 bases and J gave up 9 bases; unmatched junction bases: 6. Germline CDR1 reads SGHNT; CDR2 reads YYREEE (reference sequence). The chain's CDR3 is CASSLGLDGEQFF. For the CDR3, the DNA is TGTGCCAGCAGCCTGGGACTAGATGGTGAGCAGTTCTTC.

The V gene is TRBV6-5, the J gene TRBJ1-1; D possibly corresponds to TRBD1 (5 bases). The germline V and J ends were trimmed by 2 bases and 4 bases, with 11 bases remaining between them. The germline V gene encodes CDR1 MNHEY and CDR2 SVGAGI. The CDR3 has 14 residues. CDR3 sequence: CASSYQGRGTEAFF. The CDR3 DNA reads TGTGCCAGCAGTTACCAGGGTAGGGGCACTGAAGCTTTCTTT.

The V call is TRBV24-1, the J call TRBJ2-3, with no clear D. The CDR3 spans 14 residues. Trimming pared 4 bases from V and 0 bases from J, leaving 7 bases between. Germline V gene data show CDR1 as KGHDR and CDR2 as SFDVKD. Written as DNA, the CDR3 is TGTGCCACCAGTGACCCGACTAGCACAGATACGCAGTATTTT. Translating it yields CATSDPTSTDTQYF.

The genes are TRBV7-6 and TRBJ2-2, with D tentatively TRBD2 (5 bases). The V gene's germline CDR1 is SGHVS and CDR2 FNYEAQ. This CDR3 region has 15 residues. Trimming stripped 1 base from V and 5 bases from J, with 11 bases between. The CDR3 nucleotides read TGTGCCAGCAGCTTAGATTCCGGGGTGACCGGGGAGCTGTTTTTT. Its protein is CASSLDSGVTGELFF.

This chain connects TRBV9 to TRBJ2-2; TRBD2 might be the D (6 bases). CDR3 length: 16 residues. The germline V gene encodes CDR1 SGDLS and CDR2 YYNGEE. V was shortened by 5 bases and J by 0 bases, with 14 bases between the two germline ends. The CDR3 region has the DNA TGTGCCAGCAGTGGGTCCGGGAGCGCGAACACCGGGGAGCTGTTTTTT. Its protein product is CASSGSGSANTGELFF.

The chain links TRBV28 to TRBJ1-6, with TRBD1 matching 7 bases. In germline, CDR1 is MDHEN, CDR2 SYDVKM. This CDR3 has 15 residues. V shed 6 bases, J shed 9 bases, and the junction held 11 bases outside the gene matches. The CDR3 region has the DNA TGTGCCAGCAGGTCCCCGACAGGGAAGGTTTCACCCCTCCACTTT. The encoded protein is CASRSPTGKVSPLHF.

The chain combines TRBV20-1 with TRBJ1-1, with D maybe TRBD1 (5 bases). CDR1 and CDR2 (germline): DFQATT, SNEGSKA (reference sequence). The CDR3 totals 11 residues. V lost 3 bases to trimming and J lost 8 bases, with 10 bases between them. For the CDR3, the DNA is TGCAGTGCTAGTAGGGGCGAAGAAGCTTTCTTT. Encoded protein: CSASRGEEAFF.

The genes are TRBV5-8 and TRBJ1-1; no firm D call. V was clipped by 3 bases and J by 5 bases, with 11 bases between them. The CDR3 has 13 residues. Looked up from germline, CDR1 is SGHTS and CDR2 is YDEGEE. The CDR3 bases are TGTGCCAGCAGCTCAGACCCGGAGACTGAAGCTTTCTTT. Translated, it gives CASSSDPETEAFF.

The V call is TRBV2, the J call TRBJ2-1, with D possibly TRBD1 on 6 matching bases. The CDR3 is 14 residues long. Germline values: CDR1 SNHLY, CDR2 FYNNEI. Trimming took off 7 bases at V and 6 bases at J, with 16 bases between the two ends. The CDR3 spells CASIPGELRNEQFF. The CDR3 DNA is TGTGCCAGCATTCCAGGGGAATTACGCAATGAGCAGTTCTTC.

The chain links TRBV19 to TRBJ1-5, with TRBD1 identical over 10 bases. The germline V gene has CDR1 LNHDA and CDR2 SQIVND (reference sequence). J was trimmed by 5 bases and V by 4 bases; bases with no gene match: 8. The CDR3 consists of 16 residues. CDR3 nucleotide sequence: TGTGCCAGTAGTAGTCACCGGGACAGGGGCTATCAGCCCCAGCATTTT. Translation: CASSSHRDRGYQPQHF.

In DNA, the CDR3 is TGTGCCACCCCCCGACATAGCTCCTACAATGAGCAGTTCTTC. Residues: CATPRHSSYNEQFF. The V and J genes are TRBV28 and TRBJ2-1; no definite D call. The germline V gene has CDR1 MDHEN and CDR2 SYDVKM. The CDR3 length is 14 residues. Trimming took 10 bases from V and 0 from J, leaving 13 bases between them.

CDR3 amino acids: CASSLGGSESNQPQHF. The CDR3, as DNA: TGCGCCAGCAGCTTGGGAGGGTCGGAGAGCAATCAGCCCCAGCATTTT. This chain uses TRBV5-1 with TRBJ1-5; D uncertain. This CDR3 contains 16 residues. Germline CDR1 is SGHRS and CDR2 is YFSETQ. Between the trimmed V and J ends, which lost 0 bases and 1 base, there was a span of 11 bases. Using reference TRBV5-1 and TRBJ1-5 for the parts outside the CDR3, the full variable domain is KAGVTQTPRYLIKTRGQQVTLSCSPISGHRSVSWYQQTPGQGLQFLFEYFSETQRNKGNFPGRFSGRQFSNSRSEMNVSTLELGDSALYLCASSLGGSESNQPQHFGDGTRLSIL.

This clone was picked up one time. V is TRBV19 and J is TRBJ2-1; a possible D gene is TRBD1 (6 bases). CDR1 LNHDA and CDR2 SQIVND come from the germline V gene (reference sequence). With 4 bases removed from V and 12 bases from J, the gap between germline ends came to 10 bases. The CDR3 loop spans 11 amino acids. In nucleotides, the CDR3 is TGTGCCAGTAGTACACTAGGGGGGCAGTTCTTC. Its translation is CASSTLGGQFF.

The chain recombines TRBV10-1 with TRBJ2-7; 7 nucleotides align to TRBD1. CDR1 and CDR2 (germline): WNHNN, SYGVQD (reference sequence). This CDR3 has 14 amino acids. Trimming at V came to 8 bases and at J to 0 bases, leaving 7 bases not matched to a gene. The CDR3 sequence: CASLPGTVSYEQYF. The CDR3 bases are TGCGCCAGCCTCCCCGGGACAGTCTCCTACGAGCAGTACTTC.

This clone was observed a handful of times. This chain joins TRBV7-2 and TRBJ2-2; TRBD2 matches 8 bases. This CDR3 has 16 amino acids. The V gene end was trimmed by 1 base and the J gene end by 7 bases; junction bases not matched to a gene: 8. CDR1 SGHTA and CDR2 FQGNSA come from the germline V gene. The CDR3, as DNA: TGTGCCAGCAGCTTAGATGGGACTAGGGGTGGCGGGGAGCTGTTTTTT. It translates to CASSLDGTRGGGELFF. Together with reference TRBV7-2 and TRBJ2-2, the CDR3 gives the full variable domain: GAGVSQSPSNKVTEKGKDVELRCDPISGHTALYWYRQSLGQGLEFLIYFQGNSAPDKSGLPSDRFSAERTGGSVSTLTIQRTQQEDSAVYLCASSLDGTRGGGELFFGEGSRLTVL.

The chain combines TRBV3-1 (or the pseudogene TRBV3-2) with TRBJ2-7; D uncertain. V lost 1 base and J 3 bases, leaving 10 bases between the germline ends. Germline V CDR1 and CDR2: LGHDT, YNNKEL (reference sequence). The length of the CDR3 is 14 residues. As DNA, the CDR3 is TGTGCCAGCAGCCAAGTAAATGGCGGCTACGAGCAGTACTTC. This gives the protein CASSQVNGGYEQYF.